These T cell receptor beta chains were read from a single sample in a study of shared clonotypes between healthy human individuals. Assay used: immunoSEQ multiplex PCR; TCRdb lists only in-frame clones, some missing. The sample gives some 800,000 clones, 90% to 95% of which show up once; 24% is in the top ten. Source material: naive CD8+ T cells sorted from blood. These receptors all stem from a man in his thirties or forties in good health. Both conserved end residues are part of each CDR3. Fields, in order: D gene, clone size, V gene, J gene, CDR3 DNA, CDR3 protein. A D gene is named only where the DNA matches it firmly. Some rows have no size entry. The others give once, few or many, or a class for an expanded clone.

D: .; size: .; V: TRBV7-8; J: TRBJ2-7; DNA: TGTGCCAGCAGCTTAGCGGGAGGCTACGAGCAGTACTTC; CDR3: CASSLAGGYEQYF
D: TRBD1; size: .; V: TRBV2; J: TRBJ1-5; DNA: TGTGCCACCCAGGACAGGGTAAATCAGCCCCAGCATTTT; CDR3: CATQDRVNQPQHF
D: .; size: once; V: TRBV18; J: TRBJ2-3; DNA: TGTGCCAGCTCCTGGGGTGGCCGGAGCACAGATACGCAGTATTTT; CDR3: CASSWGGRSTDTQYF
D: .; size: .; V: TRBV5-4; J: TRBJ1-1; DNA: TGTGCCAGCAGTGAAATACCAAGGGGACACACTGAAGCTTTCTTT; CDR3: CASSEIPRGHTEAFF
D: .; size: .; V: TRBV7-8; J: TRBJ2-1; DNA: TGTGCCAGCAGCGCTTACCCCACGGACAGCTCCACCTACAATGAGCAGTTCTTC; CDR3: CASSAYPTDSSTYNEQFF
D: TRBD2; size: .; V: TRBV28; J: TRBJ2-1; DNA: TGTGCCAGCAGCCTACGGGAGGTCTCCTACAATGAGCAGTTCTTC; CDR3: CASSLREVSYNEQFF
D: .; size: .; V: TRBV30; J: TRBJ2-1; DNA: TGTGCCTGGGGCCTCTCCAGTGAGCAGTTCTTC; CDR3: CAWGLSSEQFF
D: .; size: .; V: TRBV29-1; J: TRBJ2-3; DNA: TGCAGCGTGGTTCTCTGGTTAGCAGACAGCACAGATACGCAGTATTTT; CDR3: CSVVLWLADSTDTQYF
D: .; size: .; V: TRBV28; J: TRBJ1-5; DNA: TGTGCCAGCAGTTTGACCGGGACTGGCAATCAGCCCCAGCATTTT; CDR3: CASSLTGTGNQPQHF
D: TRBD2; size: .; V: TRBV28; J: TRBJ2-7; DNA: TGTGCCAGCAGTTTAGGGGGACTAGCGGGAGTGGATTCCTACGAGCAGTACTTC; CDR3: CASSLGGLAGVDSYEQYF
D: .; size: .; V: TRBV27; J: TRBJ2-1; DNA: TGTGCCAGCAGTTTATTAGGTGGGAGCTACAATGAGCAGTTCTTC; CDR3: CASSLLGGSYNEQFF
D: TRBD2; size: .; V: TRBV30; J: TRBJ2-5; DNA: TGTGCCTGGGACAAACTAGCGGGAGGTGAGACCCAGTACTTC; CDR3: CAWDKLAGGETQYF
D: .; size: .; V: TRBV2; J: TRBJ1-2; DNA: TGTGCCAGCAGTGCGACCGACTATGGCTACACCTTC; CDR3: CASSATDYGYTF
D: .; size: .; V: TRBV6-5; J: TRBJ2-3; DNA: TGTGCCAGCAGTTCCCTCGGCACAGATACGCAGTATTTT; CDR3: CASSSLGTDTQYF
D: .; size: .; V: TRBV9; J: TRBJ2-1; DNA: TGTGCCAGCAGCGACCACATAGGGCCCTACAATGAGCAGTTCTTC; CDR3: CASSDHIGPYNEQFF
D: TRBD1; size: .; V: TRBV2; J: TRBJ2-7; DNA: TGTGCCATCGGACAGGCCTACGAGCAGTACTTC; CDR3: CAIGQAYEQYF
D: TRBD1; size: few; V: TRBV27; J: TRBJ2-7; DNA: TGTGCCAGCAGTTATCTAGGACAGGGTCTGGAGCAGTACTTC; CDR3: CASSYLGQGLEQYF
D: .; size: .; V: TRBV27; J: TRBJ2-1; DNA: TGTGCCAGCCGGGGTGGGGGCAATGAGCAGTTCTTC; CDR3: CASRGGGNEQFF
D: TRBD2; size: .; V: TRBV19; J: TRBJ2-3; DNA: TGTGCCAGTAGGAAGGTCACTAGCGGGACAGATACGCAGTATTTT; CDR3: CASRKVTSGTDTQYF
D: .; size: .; V: TRBV29-1; J: TRBJ2-7; DNA: TGCAGCGTTGTCAGGTTGGGCGGGACCTACGAGCAGTACTTC; CDR3: CSVVRLGGTYEQYF
D: .; size: .; V: TRBV5-1; J: TRBJ2-7; DNA: TGCGCCAGCAGCTCTCGTTCCTACGAGCAGTACTTC; CDR3: CASSSRSYEQYF
D: TRBD2; size: .; V: TRBV7-6; J: TRBJ2-1; DNA: TGTGCCAGCAGCTGGGCTAGCGGGAGCGATGAGCAGTTCTTC; CDR3: CASSWASGSDEQFF
D: .; size: once; V: TRBV11-2; J: TRBJ2-7; DNA: TGTGCCAGCAGCGCTACCCCCCAGGGCAACGAGCAGTACTTC; CDR3: CASSATPQGNEQYF
D: TRBD2; size: .; V: TRBV7-8; J: TRBJ2-7; DNA: TGTGCCAGCAGCTTTAGCGGGAGTTACCACGAGCAGTACTTC; CDR3: CASSFSGSYHEQYF
D: TRBD1; size: .; V: TRBV29-1; J: TRBJ2-1; DNA: TGCAGCGTCGCGGGGGGACAGGGGGCCCGGAATGAGCAGTTCTTC; CDR3: CSVAGGQGARNEQFF
D: TRBD1; size: once; V: TRBV2; J: TRBJ2-7; DNA: TGTGCCAGCAGCACCGGGACAGGGACTGACTTCTCCTACGAGCAGTACTTC; CDR3: CASSTGTGTDFSYEQYF
D: .; size: .; V: TRBV29-1; J: TRBJ2-6; DNA: TGCAGCGTTGTTGAACGCCTGTCTGGGGCCAACGTCCTGACTTTC; CDR3: CSVVERLSGANVLTF
D: .; size: .; V: TRBV6-6; J: TRBJ2-2; DNA: TGTGCCAGCAGTTATACCACCGGGGAGCTGTTTTTT; CDR3: CASSYTTGELFF
D: TRBD1; size: .; V: TRBV10-3; J: TRBJ2-7; DNA: TGTGCCATCAGTGAGCCAGGACAGGGTACCTACGAGCAGTACTTC; CDR3: CAISEPGQGTYEQYF
D: .; size: few; V: TRBV28; J: TRBJ2-1; DNA: TGTGCCAGCAGCTCCGTACCTGACCCTTACAATGAGCAGTTCTTC; CDR3: CASSSVPDPYNEQFF
D: TRBD1; size: .; V: TRBV5-4; J: TRBJ2-7; DNA: TGTGCCAGCAGCTCCGGACAGGGTAGCCACGAGCAGTACTTC; CDR3: CASSSGQGSHEQYF
D: .; size: .; V: TRBV7-2; J: TRBJ2-7; DNA: TGTGCCAGCAGCTTAGCGGCGACAGCGGGCTACGAGCAGTACTTC; CDR3: CASSLAATAGYEQYF
D: .; size: .; V: TRBV7-2; J: TRBJ2-7; DNA: TGTGCCAGCAGCTTCCCACTTGCGGGCGGGCCCCCCGGGCAGTACTTC; CDR3: CASSFPLAGGPPGQYF
D: .; size: .; V: TRBV11-1; J: TRBJ2-7; DNA: TGTGCCAGCAGCCGTGATAGGGAGAGAAGACACGAGCAGTACTTC; CDR3: CASSRDRERRHEQYF
D: .; size: .; V: TRBV13; J: TRBJ2-7; DNA: TGTGCCAGCAGCCGATTCTCCTACGAGCAGTACTTC; CDR3: CASSRFSYEQYF
D: .; size: .; V: TRBV23-1; J: TRBJ2-5; DNA: TGCGCCAGCAGTCACGGACGGTCTTGGGGTGGAAGAGAGACCCAGTACTTC; CDR3: CASSHGRSWGGRETQYF
D: .; size: .; V: TRBV29-1; J: TRBJ2-7; DNA: TGCAGCGTTCCCGGGCTCTACGAGCAGTACTTC; CDR3: CSVPGLYEQYF
D: .; size: .; V: TRBV5-1; J: TRBJ1-2; DNA: TGCGCCAGCAGCTATGGCTATGGCTACACCTTC; CDR3: CASSYGYGYTF
D: TRBD2; size: .; V: TRBV11-2; J: TRBJ2-7; DNA: TGTGCCAGCAGCCAGGGACTAGCCTACGAGCAGTACTTC; CDR3: CASSQGLAYEQYF
D: TRBD1; size: .; V: TRBV28; J: TRBJ2-7; DNA: TGTGCCAGCACGGGACAGGGCTACGAGCAGTACTTC; CDR3: CASTGQGYEQYF
D: TRBD1; size: .; V: TRBV18; J: TRBJ2-7; DNA: TGTGCCAGCTCATCCGGGACAGGGGGCTCTTACGAGCAGTACTTC; CDR3: CASSSGTGGSYEQYF
D: TRBD2; size: .; V: TRBV15; J: TRBJ2-7; DNA: TGTGCCACCAGCTACGGGACTAGCGGGAGTTACGAGCAGTACTTC; CDR3: CATSYGTSGSYEQYF